Each of the 10 T cell receptor delta chains below was sequenced from the same sample in a study of γδ T cells in repeated Plasmodium falciparum infection. Vgamma9/Vdelta2+ and Vdelta2-negative gammadelta T cells were flow-sorted from PBMC for bulk sequencing. TCRdb redid the clone calls on the multiplex PCR reads with CATT. The data hold tens of thousands of delta-chain clones, with roughly 1.9% observed a single time. The sample consisted of gamma-delta T cells from blood. The receptor set was obtained from a pool of human donors (malaria-infected and uninfected, not separated).

This clone was observed a handful of times. A read error is likely here: a far larger clone is one base away. Other DNA sequences from this sample encode an identical CDR3 as well. V gene TRDV1 combines with J gene TRDJ1, with TRDD3 matching 10 bases. TCRdb supplies no J gene; here it was assigned by aligning the nucleotide sequence to germline. Germline values: CDR1 TSWWSYY, CDR2 QGS. V lost 2 bases to trimming and J lost 0 bases; unmatched junction nucleotides: 24. The CDR3 runs 23 residues. The CDR3 DNA reads as TGTGCTCTTGGGGAAGGTTCTTTCCCATCGTTCGTACTGGGGGATGGATACACCGATAAACTCATCTTT. Amino acids: CALGEGSFPSFVLGDGYTDKLIF.

In regard to this clone: TCRdb pairs this DNA with a much larger clone's protein that differs at residue 15, likely a read error; the protein shown was translated from the DNA. The chain links TRDV2 to TRDJ1; 10 positions agree with TRDD3. CDR1 GEAIGNYY and CDR2 EKD come from the germline V gene. The CDR3 extends over 19 amino acids. CDR3 coding DNA: TGTGCCTGTGACACCGTAGGGGGGATACGCCGGCACCACACCGCTAAACTCATCTTT. Amino acids: CACDTVGGIRRHHTAKLIF.

A few counts support this clone. A read error likely explains why the TCRdb protein, taken from a much larger clone, differs from this DNA's translation at residue 16; the protein shown is translated from the DNA. The V and J genes are TRDV1 and TRDJ1; D is perhaps TRDD2 (7 bases). The J gene was not available in TCRdb and was assigned here by matching the DNA to germline segments. The V and J ends lost 0 bases and 3 bases respectively, with 29 bases between them. The length of the CDR3 is 21 residues. Germline CDR1 is TSWWSYY and CDR2 is QGS. The chain's CDR3 is CALGELTFLRGGGPYPDKLIF. The CDR3 coding sequence is TGTGCTCTTGGGGAACTTACCTTCCTCCGAGGTGGGGGCCCGTACCCCGATAAACTCATCTTT.

This clone was observed many times. The CDR3 reads CALAVVYLDFPTPWGTFDKLIF. As DNA, the CDR3 is TGTGCTCTTGCGGTGGTCTATTTGGACTTTCCTACCCCCTGGGGGACTTTCGATAAACTCATCTTT. The chain links TRDV1 to TRDJ1, with TRDD3 as a possible D gene (8 bases). TCRdb carries no J gene annotation; the J gene was assigned here by matching the DNA with germline. The CDR3 length is 22 residues. Trimming shortened V by 7 bases and J by 4 bases, and 40 bases separated the two germline ends. From germline, CDR1 is TSWWSYY and CDR2 QGS.

A word on this clone: It is likely a read error: a sequence one base away is far more abundant. The same CDR3 also results from other DNA sequences found in this sample. In DNA, the CDR3 is TGTGCTCTTGGGGACCCCTATTTTCCTAAGGGAACACTCATCTTT. Translation gives CALGDPYFPKGTLIF. The chain recombines TRDV1 with TRDJ1; D is possibly TRDD2 (6 bases). TCRdb is silent on the J gene; assignment here came from matching the DNA to germline. This CDR3 region has 15 residues. The V gene's germline CDR1 is TSWWSYY and CDR2 QGS. The V end was cut by 3 bases, the J end by 10 bases, with 21 bases between.

As to this clone: TCRdb records a much larger clone's protein for this DNA, with a difference at residue 19 that likely arises from a read error; the protein given is the translation of the DNA. The V gene is TRAV38-2/DV8, the J gene TRDJ1; 12 bases line up with TRDD3. No J gene was available from TCRdb, and it was assigned here by a germline match of the DNA. The V gene end was trimmed by 1 base and the J gene end by 3 bases; junction bases not matched to a gene: 28. CDR1 is TSESDYY and CDR2 is QEAYKQQN in the germline V gene. The CDR3 has 24 residues. The CDR3 bases are TGTGCTTATAGGAGCTTCGAATACTTCCAAGCTACGTACTGGGGGATACCGGCCTCCGATAAACTCATCTTT. Translating it yields CAYRSFEYFQATYWGIPASDKLIF.

Worth noting for this clone: TCRdb's protein for this DNA is that of a much larger clone and differs from the translation at residue 20, likely a read error; the protein shown is the DNA translation. V and J are TRDV1 and TRDJ1, with 13 nucleotides matching TRDD3. No J gene is reported in TCRdb; it was inferred here by comparing the DNA with germline. This CDR3 comprises 25 residues. Germline lookup yields CDR1 TSWWSYY and CDR2 QGS. V lost 2 bases to trimming and J lost 3 bases; unmatched junction nucleotides: 30. Written as DNA, the CDR3 is TGTGCTCTTGGGGAAAACTCCTTCCTTCAAGACTGGGGGATACGCGGGGGATGGCTCGCCGATAAACTCATCTTT. This translates into CALGENSFLQDWGIRGGWLADKLIF.

At least ten counts were recorded for this clone. V is TRDV2 and J is TRDJ1, with 9 nucleotides matching TRDD3. CDR3 size: 19 residues. V dropped 2 bases and J dropped 0; count of bases not matched to a gene: 15. In germline, CDR1 is GEAIGNYY, CDR2 EKD. The CDR3 region is CACDSLRTGGPGYTDKLIF. CDR3 nucleotide sequence: TGTGCCTGTGACAGCCTACGTACTGGGGGACCCGGGTACACCGATAAACTCATCTTT.

This clone was found a few times. A far larger clone is only one base removed, so a read error is likely. Different DNA sequences within this sample yield the same CDR3. This chain links TRDV1 with TRDJ1; D may be TRDD2 or TRDD3 (5 bases each). Matching the DNA to germline supplied the J gene, which TCRdb does not give. CDR3 length equals 26 residues. Per germline, CDR1 TSWWSYY and CDR2 QGS. Here the CDR3 DNA reads TGCGCTCTTGGGACCCCCGAGCCCCCTCCGTCGCCCTGGGAGTTCCTTAGTAGTCCGTACACCGATAAACTCATCTTT. This encodes CALGTPEPPPSPWEFLSSPYTDKLIF.

About this clone itself: With only one base between it and a far larger clone, this is likely a read error. At the DNA level, this CDR3 is encoded by other sequences in the same sample as well. V is TRDV1 and J is TRDJ1; 9 bases fit TRDD3. TCRdb carries no J gene annotation; the J gene was assigned here by matching the DNA with germline. CDR1 and CDR2 (germline): TSWWSYY, QGS. The CDR3 spans 22 residues. In nucleotides, the CDR3 is TGTGCCCTTGGGGAACTCGTTGGCTCATTGTACTGGGGGAGCCCGTACACCGATAAACTCATCTTT. Residues: CALGELVGSLYWGSPYTDKLIF.